Shown below are 2 T cell receptor beta chains from a single sample sequenced in a study of T cell changes during pregnancy in multiple sclerosis. Sequencing was performed with immunoSEQ multiplex PCR; in TCRdb, only in-frame clones are kept and a portion is missing. The sample shows tens of thousands of clones, roughly 89% of them seen only once. This specimen consisted of CD4+ T cells from peripheral blood mononuclear cells, obtained before pregnancy. These receptor sequences come from a female donor with multiple sclerosis, enrolled in a pregnancy study.

The rearrangement joins TRBV9 to TRBJ2-2; D is possibly TRBD2 (5 bases). This CDR3 has 13 amino acids. Germline V CDR1 and CDR2: SGDLS, YYNGEE. V lost 5 bases to trimming and J lost 4 bases, with 9 bases between them. CDR3 in DNA: TGTGCCAGCAGACGGGCGGGCACCGGGGAGCTGTTTTTT. Amino acids: CASRRAGTGELFF.

This clone was seen a single time. The V call is TRBV4-3, the J call TRBJ2-3; D possibly corresponds to TRBD2 (6 bases). V lost 0 bases and J lost 5, with 24 bases in between. The CDR3 is made up of 19 amino acids. The germline V gene has CDR1 LGHNA and CDR2 YSLEER. The CDR3 spells CASSQDVIGAGGVQDTQYF. The DNA of the CDR3 is TGCGCCAGCAGCCAAGACGTAATAGGAGCCGGGGGAGTCCAAGATACGCAGTATTTT.